This record concerns one TCR beta chain sequence. What it binds is not known. This sample is drawn from a study of shared clonotypes between healthy human individuals. Findings of the study overall: Genetic and exposure-history diversity was limited by the small donor number. Among the subsets, naive ones generally showed larger estimated richness than memory ones. Shared across a few donors were approximately 5% of the naive CD4 clonotypes.

The assay was immunoSEQ multiplex PCR, and TCRdb's table has in-frame clones only and misses some. The sample holds about 1 million clones, approximately 72% seen once. Caucasian adults residing in Nashville, Tennessee made up all the donors. Germline V gene data show CDR1 as LNHNV and CDR2 as YYDKDF (reference sequence). Trimming shortened V by 0 bases and J by 1 base, and 6 bases separated the two germline ends. CDR3 length equals 14 residues. The chain combines TRBV15 with TRBJ1-1; no firm D call. The origin of this receptor is a young man in good health. The sequenced sample was memory CD4+ T cells sorted from blood. Subset here: CD45RA-negative fraction. The CDR3 region is CATSRDMANTEAFF. The CDR3 DNA is TGTGCCACCAGCAGAGATATGGCGAACACTGAAGCTTTCTTT.